Given below is one T cell receptor (beta chain) in context. The target of this receptor is not known. There are no base qualities to consult, and no much larger clone falls within one base. The method was the immunoSEQ multiplex PCR assay. For the multiplex PCR, a mixture combining 60 forward primers for TCR Vbeta segments and 13 reverse primers for TCR Jbeta segments was used. Amplification of the CDR3 region of rearranged TCR beta genes was performed with a multiplex PCR assay on genomic DNA. The amplified TCR beta libraries were sequenced on the Illumina HiSeq System as 87-base-pair reads. The original pipeline was this. A later analysis counted approximately 76 million unique TCR beta chains across the 670 or so repertoires, and 10 million to 11 million of these chains were shared by at least two donors. To remove PCR and sequencing errors, raw reads were error-corrected and collapsed into unique sequences using a nearest-neighbor algorithm that merged closely related sequences. Alignment of CDR3 sequences to IMGT reference sequences was used to assign V, D and J gene segments. Each retained sequence needed at least a six-nucleotide match to both a V gene segment and a J gene segment. A rearrangement counted as productive if the CDR3 had no stop codons and remained in frame with V and J, and every other rearrangement counted as non-productive. CDR3 was defined according to IMGT convention as the region running from the second conserved V-encoded cysteine to the conserved J-encoded phenylalanine. Sequences without an unambiguous match to a single V gene segment were excluded from the earlier analysis of about 600 of the donors. An earlier analysis of 587 of the donors classified V segments as functional when productive rearrangements were above 56.7% and as segregating when the standard deviation between donors was above 5%. To diagnose cytomegalovirus status from the catalog of TCR beta chain sequences, a statistical classification framework was built. In a later analysis, TCR nucleotide sequences were compared against IMGT/GENE-DB human TR gene sequences so that V and J genes could be assigned. In a later analysis, CDR3 sequences and most-parsimonious VDJ recombination scenarios were assigned using the TCRdist pipeline. A later analysis defined each TCR beta chain by its CDR3 amino acid sequence plus V-gene family, and excluded reads lacking a unique V-gene family. In a later analysis, several hundred highly shared, low-generation-probability nucleotide sequences were removed to address suspected cross-contamination and a sequencing artifact. In a later analysis, a clonal expansion index for each public chain was calculated from normalized within-repertoire ranks of inferred template counts. In a later analysis, generation probabilities were computed with a VDJ recombination model fitted to out-of-frame rearrangements, and the resulting probabilities were checked against IGoR. Hypergeometric tests were used in a later analysis to score TCR-TCR, TCR-HLA and TCR-CMV co-occurrence, with a repertoire-size bias correction applied to the TCR pairs. In a later analysis, false discovery rates were estimated by permuting HLA or CMV assignments 20 times. In a later analysis, co-occurring TCRs were grouped using DBSCAN, and TCRdist sequence similarity was added for clustering within HLA-allele-positive subsets. For co-occurrence clustering, repertoires with fewer than 30,000 or more than 120,000 public chains were excluded, along with roughly 5 repertoires with anomalous nucleotide sharing. Here the immuneACCESS table is served through TCRdb, limited to in-frame sequences with V and J called. Missing clones are a known gap in these copies; in checked studies unresolved V genes cover under half, and the rest lacks a known reason. V, J and clone size derive from that table, while D and trimming were established from the DNA sequence. The sample table holds roughly 110,000 clones, of which around 77% were seen once. 2% to 3% of the sample belongs to the ten largest clones.

For CDR1 and CDR2, the germline V gene (reference sequence) lists MNHNY and SVGAGI. Relative to germline, V is 2 bases shorter and J is 2 bases shorter, with 16 bases between their ends. Taken from cysteine to phenylalanine, the CDR3 has 16 residues. Only the CDR3 region is kept as DNA, spanning 48 bases read in frame from base 1. The cohort was made up of 650 to 700 healthy bone marrow donors. All cohort members were sampled while nominally healthy, although unrecorded immune exposures were likely present. The donor tested CMV seronegative, placing the donor among the approximately 400 seronegative members of the cohort. Each donor provided a peripheral blood sample, and peripheral blood mononuclear cells were used for TCR beta sequencing. Genomic DNA was extracted from the blood cell samples with the Qiagen DNeasy Blood Extraction Kit. The sample is drawn from a study of cytomegalovirus exposure and HLA in healthy donors (dated by TCRdb to 2016 to 2017). Notes on the research overall: An earlier analysis of 587 of the donors reported 276 Gb of sequence data and 95 million to 120 million unique TCR beta sequences obtained from roughly 180 million T cells. About 300 gigabases of sequencing data and around 80 million unique TCR sequences made up an early release that covered roughly 670 HLA-typed donors. The genetic ancestry cluster associated with self-reported Caucasian donors included 70% to 85% of the approximately 400 genotyped donors. The aim of the study was to test whether cataloging public T cell receptors could identify signatures of past pathogen exposure. The study used immunosequencing to profile the T cell repertoires of 666 subjects and linked those repertoires to cytomegalovirus serostatus. Besides the first cohort of around 700 subjects, a separate validation cohort made up of about 120 different subjects was used. To predict cytomegalovirus infection status, the study combined high-throughput TCR immunosequencing, statistical association of individual TCRs with disease status, and machine learning. To study patterns of TCR occurrence, a later analysis re-analyzed previously published TCR beta repertoires from under 750 donors and added high-resolution HLA genotyping. Rather than drawing on any new phenotypic data, the later analysis identified candidate immune exposures from TCR beta sequences and the way those sequences occurred across donors. An earlier analysis of roughly 600 of the donors used high-throughput TCR beta sequencing to judge whether each TCR beta V gene segment behaved as functional or pseudogenic. Alongside the repertoire data, information on donor age, sex, ethnicity and CMV serostatus was compiled. Genome-wide SNP genotypes for about 60% of the 666 donors were used in a later genetic analysis, which treated that subset as a discovery cohort. Every discovery cohort repertoire had been produced on one sequencing platform. Class I and class II HLA loci were covered by the typing at four-digit resolution. Typing coverage varied by locus: 629-630 donors for A, B, C, DRB1 and DQB1; more than 500 for DQA1; around 610 for DPA1; 400 to 480 for DPB1. A handful of DR-DQ haplotypes were handled as single units for association and clustering because linkage in the cohort was strong. Among almost 400 genotyped donors of the cohort, an average of 235,054 unique TCR beta nucleotide sequences were sequenced per donor, roughly 20% of them non-productive.

Results the study describes overall, beyond this receptor: A later analysis found that HLA-associated TCR beta chains were more clonally expanded and had lower generation probabilities than equally common non-associated chains. The earlier analysis of approximately 540 of the donors excluded seventeen rarely observed V segments, including chromosome 9 orphons, because counts were too low. In a later analysis, over 15,000 TCR beta sequences were associated with specific HLA alleles at a false discovery rate of 0.05. The authors suggested that the approach could potentially be extended to other disease states and immunological phenotypes. Most TCR sequences were seen in very few donors, while some public TCRs were found in many individuals. This cohort had only TCR beta chains sequenced, and the lack of alpha or paired-chain data limited which features could be detected. Because the 87-base-pair reads could not distinguish some IMGT-functional V segments, including TRBV6-2 and TRBV6-3, those segments were excluded. V-gene and J-gene trimming of TCR beta chains was associated with a missense DCLRE1C variant in a later genetic analysis, and the association was replicated in an independent cohort. When HLA alleles, especially DR and DQ, strongly co-occurred, attributing TCR associations to individual alleles was difficult. Several of the top co-occurrence clusters appeared to be linked to parvovirus B19, influenza, CMV and Epstein-Barr virus, according to a later analysis. Correlated functional status among segregating V segments might reflect linkage disequilibrium, but an unknown experimental factor could not be ruled out. In vitro tests confirmed that a few of the cytomegalovirus-associated TCR beta chains recognize cytomegalovirus antigens. Roughly uniform sequencing depth across donors was assumed in presence/absence analyses, although this assumption may not hold. In a later analysis, most CMV-associated TCR beta chains were found to appear HLA-restricted, with HLA associations seemingly driven largely by CMV exposure. Cytomegalovirus status was reported to be diagnosed by the classifier with high specificity and sensitivity in both the original and validation cohorts. A later analysis found that TCR association rates varied across HLA loci, with DRB1 alleles showing the most associated TCRs and HLA-C alleles the fewest. A group of highly shared sequence variants was considered likely to be a technical artifact of the sequencing pipeline. HLA typing was unavailable for some donors at each locus, so association tests used only the typed subset. For the cohort, immune exposure information was limited to CMV serostatus. An earlier analysis of some 590 of the donors showed that most TCR beta V segments appeared in productive rearrangements either about 87% or about 30% of the time, which broadly matched IMGT annotations. The study listed around 160 TCR beta chains as associated with cytomegalovirus. A further reported finding was that TCR beta sequences accurately predicted the HLA-A and HLA-B alleles for most subjects in the first cohort. According to a later genetic analysis, donors in an Asian-associated ancestry cluster had fewer N-insertions in productive TCRs than the approximately 650-donor mean.

The chain links TRBV6-6 with TRBJ2-7; the D gene identity is not certain. The sequence came from a young man in good health and CMV-seronegative. Sequenced input: PBMCs. The nucleotide sequence reads as follows: TGTGCCAGCAGTTACGGAGCACCCGCCCTGGCCTACGAGCAGTACTTC. This encodes CASSYGAPALAYEQYF.